The 21 T cell receptor beta chains below all came from one sample that was sequenced in a study of cytomegalovirus exposure and HLA in healthy donors. Amplification used 60 Vbeta primers and 13 Jbeta primers. Assay: immunoSEQ multiplex PCR; the TCRdb copy retains only in-frame clones and omits some. This sample has 150,000 to 200,000 clones, with 82% found just once. The sample was PBMCs. These receptors came from a girl aged 2-15 years in good health and CMV-seropositive.

The J gene is TRBJ2-2, the V gene TRBV18; 7 bases map to TRBD1. The germline CDR1 and CDR2 sequences are KGHSH and LQKENI. V dropped 2 bases and J dropped 5; count of bases not matched to a gene: 8. The CDR3 extends over 16 amino acids. The CDR3 DNA reads as TGTGCCAGCTCACCAACCGGGACAGTGGTAACCGGGGAGCTGTTTTTT. Translating it yields CASSPTGTVVTGELFF.

The chain has TRBV6-4 and TRBJ2-3; D is unresolved. Germline CDR1 and CDR2: MRHNA and SNTAGT. The ends were cut back, 7 bases at V and 7 bases at J, with 12 bases in the middle. The CDR3 contains 12 residues. The CDR3 loop reads CASKVVRNTQYF. The CDR3, as DNA: TGTGCCAGCAAGGTCGTGCGGAATACGCAGTATTTT.

In this sample, this clone turned up once. The rearrangement links TRBV13 to TRBJ1-2, with D unclear. Deletions cut 2 bases from V and 0 bases from J, with 4 bases between. The CDR3 length is 13 residues. Germline assignment: CDR1 PRHDT and CDR2 FYEKMQ (reference sequence). This CDR3 is CASSLPANYGYTF. The CDR3 DNA reads TGTGCCAGCAGCTTACCCGCTAACTATGGCTACACCTTC.

This chain connects TRBV6-5 to TRBJ2-5, with D maybe TRBD1 (7 bases). The CDR3 spans 14 residues. The ends were cut back, 5 bases at V and 4 bases at J, with 14 bases in the middle. Per germline, CDR1 MNHEY and CDR2 SVGAGI. CDR3 residues: CASSTTGRGETQYF. Here the CDR3 DNA reads TGTGCCAGCAGTACGACAGGGCGGGGAGAGACCCAGTACTTC.

V gene TRBV30 combines with J gene TRBJ1-5; 9 nucleotides line up with TRBD1. CDR1 is GTSNPN and CDR2 is SVGIG in the germline V gene (reference sequence). The V gene end was trimmed by 2 bases and the J gene end by 0 bases; junction bases not matched to a gene: 11. The CDR3 contains 18 residues. CDR3 loop: CAWSLRDRAGYSNQPQHF. CDR3 nucleotide sequence: TGTGCCTGGAGTCTCCGGGACAGGGCGGGTTATAGCAATCAGCCCCAGCATTTT.

This chain links TRBV29-1 with TRBJ2-2, with D maybe TRBD2 (5 bases). The V gene lost 3 bases and the J gene lost 0 bases, with 11 bases spanning the gap. The CDR3 sequence is 15 residues long. CDR1 and CDR2 (germline): SQVTM, ANQGSEA. Here the CDR3 DNA reads TGCAGCGTTGACCGGGGTACGACGAACACCGGGGAGCTGTTTTTT. It is translated as CSVDRGTTNTGELFF.

Only a few counts were recorded for this clone. The chain employs TRBV5-1 and TRBJ1-5; a weak D match, TRBD1 (6 bases). The germline V gene has CDR1 SGHRS and CDR2 YFSETQ. Deletions cut 0 bases from V and 1 base from J, with 14 bases between. The length of the CDR3 is 17 residues. CDR3 nucleotide sequence: TGCGCCAGCAGCTTGGGCCCAAGGGGGTCCAGCAATCAGCCCCAGCATTTT. Protein product: CASSLGPRGSSNQPQHF.

This chain connects TRBV7-9 to TRBJ2-3; D remains unclear. This CDR3 is built from 16 residues. V was shortened by 4 bases and J by 2 bases, with 16 bases between the two germline ends. The germline gives CDR1 SEHNR, CDR2 FQNEAQ (reference sequence). CDR3 amino acids: CASSSPIPTYTDTQYF. CDR3 coding DNA: TGTGCCAGCAGCTCGCCGATCCCAACATACACAGATACGCAGTATTTT.

The chain has TRBV6-5 and TRBJ2-1; TRBD2 aligns across 7 bases. Germline assignment: CDR1 MNHEY and CDR2 SVGAGI. Trimming at V came to 2 bases and at J to 2 bases, leaving 6 bases not matched to a gene. This CDR3 spans 16 amino acids. The CDR3 sequence: CASSYEAGAPYNEQFF. CDR3 sequence (DNA): TGTGCCAGCAGTTACGAGGCGGGAGCTCCCTACAATGAGCAGTTCTTC.

This clone has a handful of counts. The rearrangement uses TRBV6-4 and TRBJ2-1, with 8 positions matching TRBD2. Germline loops: CDR1 MRHNA, CDR2 SNTAGT. The CDR3 runs to 15 residues. After removal of 3 bases from V and 6 bases from J, the junction contained 7 bases not matched to a gene. The CDR3 reads CASSDRTGGSNEQFF. The DNA for the CDR3 is TGTGCCAGCAGTGATAGGACGGGGGGGAGCAATGAGCAGTTCTTC.

The CDR3 is CASSRPDGSGAGGAQYF. CDR3 bases: TGTGCCAGCAGCCGACCCGATGGTAGCGGGGCCGGGGGAGCGCAGTATTTT. This chain joins TRBV4-2 and TRBJ2-3; the match to TRBD2 covers 8 bases. CDR3 length: 17 amino acids. With V trimmed by 4 bases and J by 10 bases, 19 bases remained unmatched. The germline V gene encodes CDR1 LGHNA and CDR2 YNFKEQ.

CDR3 loop: CASSPFADSYNEQFF. In DNA, the CDR3 is TGCGCCAGCAGCCCCTTTGCGGACTCCTACAATGAGCAGTTCTTC. The J gene is TRBJ2-1, the V gene TRBV5-1; D is unclear. CDR3 length equals 15 residues. Germline V gene lookup returns CDR1 SGHRS and CDR2 YFSETQ. V lost 4 bases and J lost 0, with 11 bases in between.

This clone came up once. V and J are TRBV29-1 and TRBJ2-6, with TRBD2 as a possible D gene (6 bases). There are 15 residues in the CDR3. Trimming removed 6 bases at V and 2 bases at J, with 14 bases between. Germline V gene sequence: CDR1 SQVTM, CDR2 ANQGSEA. In nucleotides, the CDR3 is TGCAGCGTGGGGCCAGGGAGGACTGGGGCCAACGTCCTGACTTTC. Translation gives CSVGPGRTGANVLTF.

This clone has a handful of counts. The chain couples TRBV28 to TRBJ2-5; D perhaps matches TRBD1 (6 bases). The CDR3 length is 14 residues. Germline lookup yields CDR1 MDHEN and CDR2 SYDVKM. Trimming cost V 6 bases and J 5 bases, with 16 bases left between them. The DNA for the CDR3 is TGTGCCAGCAGCCCTCAGGGGTTGTCGGAGACCCAGTACTTC. Protein sequence: CASSPQGLSETQYF.

The chain links TRBV11-2 to TRBJ1-2, with D hard to call. V lost 8 bases and J lost 4, with 20 bases in between. This CDR3 is built from 15 residues. Germline V gene sequence: CDR1 SGHAT, CDR2 FQNNGV. As DNA, the CDR3 is TGTGCCAGCTTCACTCTAGGAGGCATTGGCTATGGCTACACCTTC. Translation: CASFTLGGIGYGYTF.

CDR3 in DNA: TGCGCCAGCAGCCCCCGGGGGGACGGATTGACCCAGTACTTC. Translation: CASSPRGDGLTQYF. The genes are TRBV5-1 and TRBJ2-5, with TRBD2 matching over 7 bases. Germline CDR1 is SGHRS and CDR2 is YFSETQ. This CDR3 spans 14 amino acids. With V trimmed by 4 bases and J by 7 bases, 10 bases remained unmatched. Full variable domain (remainder filled in from reference TRBV5-1 and TRBJ2-5): KAGVTQTPRYLIKTRGQQVTLSCSPISGHRSVSWYQQTPGQGLQFLFEYFSETQRNKGNFPGRFSGRQFSNSRSEMNVSTLELGDSALYLCASSPRGDGLTQYFGPGTRLLVL.

This rearrangement joins TRBV30 to TRBJ1-6; TRBD1 matches 7 bases. The germline V gene has CDR1 GTSNPN and CDR2 SVGIG (reference sequence). The CDR3 extends over 16 amino acids. The ends lost 2 bases at V and 11 bases at J; junction bases unmatched: 15. The CDR3 nucleotides read TGTGCCTGGAGTCTTCCCAGGACAGGATCCGTGCCACCCCTCCACTTT. Protein: CAWSLPRTGSVPPLHF.

V is TRBV5-1 and J is TRBJ1-5; 7 bases agree with TRBD1. Germline V gene data show CDR1 as SGHRS and CDR2 as YFSETQ. The junction had 7 bases not matched to a gene; V was cut back by 1 base and J by 0 bases. The CDR3 totals 17 residues. Here the CDR3 reads CASSLTTGPYSNQPQHF. The CDR3 coding sequence is TGCGCCAGCAGCTTGACGACAGGGCCATATAGCAATCAGCCCCAGCATTTT.

The chain combines TRBV28 with TRBJ1-1, with 9 bases that match TRBD1. V lost 7 bases to trimming and J lost 5 bases; unmatched junction nucleotides: 11. This CDR3 comprises 15 residues. CDR1 is MDHEN, CDR2 SYDVKM, per germline. CDR3 DNA: TGTGCCAGCATCCCATACGGGACAGGGATAACTGAAGCTTTCTTT. Translated: CASIPYGTGITEAFF.

The rearrangement uses TRBV14 and TRBJ1-1; unclear D gene. Trimming shortened V by 4 bases and J by 1 base, and 7 bases separated the two germline ends. This CDR3 is built from 13 residues. Per the germline V gene, CDR1 is SGHDN and CDR2 is FVKESK. As DNA, the CDR3 is TGTGCCAGCAGCCTCTATACGAACACTGAAGCTTTCTTT. Translation: CASSLYTNTEAFF. The variable domain in full, with the rest retrieved from reference TRBV14 and TRBJ1-1, is EAGVTQFPSHSVIEKGQTVTLRCDPISGHDNLYWYRRVMGKEIKFLLHFVKESKQDESGMPNNRFLAERTGGTYSTLKVQPAELEDSGVYFCASSLYTNTEAFFGQGTRLTVV.

This rearrangement joins TRBV19 to TRBJ1-1; 9 nucleotides agree with TRBD1. Germline assignment: CDR1 LNHDA and CDR2 SQIVND (reference sequence). This CDR3 has 14 residues. V lost 5 bases to trimming and J lost 2 bases; unmatched junction nucleotides: 3. The CDR3 coding sequence is TGTGCCAGTAGTTGGACAGGGGTAAACACTGAAGCTTTCTTT. This sequence encodes CASSWTGVNTEAFF. Together with reference TRBV19 and TRBJ1-1, the CDR3 gives the full variable domain: DGGITQSPKYLFRKEGQNVTLSCEQNLNHDAMYWYRQDPGQGLRLIYYSQIVNDFQKGDIAEGYSVSREKKESFPLTVTSAQKNPTAFYLCASSWTGVNTEAFFGQGTRLTVV.